This entry concerns a single TCR beta chain. This entry belongs to a study of cytomegalovirus exposure and HLA in healthy donors. Looking at the study overall: There were around 100 million unique TCR beta sequences, drawn from roughly 200 million T cells, in an earlier analysis. An early data release held some 89 million unique TCRs from HLA-typed donors.

Amplification used 60 Vbeta primers and 13 Jbeta primers. Generated by immunoSEQ multiplex PCR, the TCRdb table keeps only in-frame clones and is missing some. The repertoire holds under 150,000 clones, with 60% to 85% as singletons. The sequencing sample was made of PBMCs. This TCR was recovered from a male donor in good health and CMV-seropositive.

As DNA, the CDR3 is TGTGCCAGCAGCTGGACTAGCGGGGTACTCTACGAGCAGTACTTC. It yields the protein CASSWTSGVLYEQYF. The rearrangement links TRBV7-8 to TRBJ2-7, with 12 bases matching TRBD2. The CDR3 covers 15 residues. Germline CDR1 is SGHVS and CDR2 is FQNEAQ. V lost 4 bases and J lost 3; bases outside the gene matches: 4.